The T cell receptor (beta chain) under discussion was sequenced for a study of T cells in Graves' hyperthyroidism and ophthalmopathy. Study findings and constraints: The model predicted ophthalmopathy a median approximately 6.3 months before onset.

Regarding this clonotype: Its specificity is unknown.

What was amplified from RNA transcripts were TCR beta CDR3 regions. TCR CDR3 regions were first amplified by RT-PCR with HTBI primers. TCRdb re-derived calls from the multiplex PCR reads in MiXCR, one entry per CDR3 protein. The repertoire includes approximately 400,000 distinct CDR3 sequences, approximately 18% of them detected once, and 35% to 50% sits in the top ten. The CDR3 has 15 amino acids. In germline, CDR1 is SGHVS, CDR2 FNYEAQ. Trimming took 5 bases from V and 3 from J, leaving 14 bases between them. The chain joins TRBV7-6 to TRBJ2-1; a possible D gene is TRBD1 (6 bases). The source is a man younger than 35 with Graves' ophthalmopathy. The sample comprised blood. Here the CDR3 reads CASSLHRVNYNEQFF. The CDR3 nucleotides are TGTGCCAGCAGCCTGCACAGGGTTAACTACAATGAGCAGTTCTTC.